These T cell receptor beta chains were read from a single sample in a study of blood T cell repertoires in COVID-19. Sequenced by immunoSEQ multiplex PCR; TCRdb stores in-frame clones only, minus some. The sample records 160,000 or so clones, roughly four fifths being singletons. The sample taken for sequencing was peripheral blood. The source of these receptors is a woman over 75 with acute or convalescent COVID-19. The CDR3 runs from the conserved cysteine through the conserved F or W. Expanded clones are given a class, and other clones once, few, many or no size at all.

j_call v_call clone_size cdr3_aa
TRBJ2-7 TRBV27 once CASRAVSYEQYF
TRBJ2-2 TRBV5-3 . CARSLDWPGTPNPSNTGELFF
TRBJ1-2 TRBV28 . CASSLWGRGLDYGYTF
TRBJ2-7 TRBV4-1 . CASSRVGGSAGSYEQYF
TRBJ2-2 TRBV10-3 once CAISETPRINTGELFF
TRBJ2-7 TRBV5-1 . CASSLTGGYEQYF
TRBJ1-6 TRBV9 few CASSVTWGPPLHF
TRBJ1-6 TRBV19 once CASSISGGRVNSPLHF
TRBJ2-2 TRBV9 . CASSVVSGFTNTGELFF
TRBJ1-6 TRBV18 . CASSPRGASSYNSPLHF
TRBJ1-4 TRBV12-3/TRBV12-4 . CASSRQGSEKLFF
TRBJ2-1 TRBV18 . CASSLKSPDEQFF
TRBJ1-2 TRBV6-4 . CASSDEGAGIYGYTF
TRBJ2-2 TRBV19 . CASSGVPVLMTGELFF
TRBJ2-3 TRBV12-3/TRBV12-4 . CASSSPGTSADF
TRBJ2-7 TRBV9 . CASSVGPSGEQYF
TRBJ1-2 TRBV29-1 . CSVWTGLYGYTF
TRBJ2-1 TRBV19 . CASRGAGGYNEQFF